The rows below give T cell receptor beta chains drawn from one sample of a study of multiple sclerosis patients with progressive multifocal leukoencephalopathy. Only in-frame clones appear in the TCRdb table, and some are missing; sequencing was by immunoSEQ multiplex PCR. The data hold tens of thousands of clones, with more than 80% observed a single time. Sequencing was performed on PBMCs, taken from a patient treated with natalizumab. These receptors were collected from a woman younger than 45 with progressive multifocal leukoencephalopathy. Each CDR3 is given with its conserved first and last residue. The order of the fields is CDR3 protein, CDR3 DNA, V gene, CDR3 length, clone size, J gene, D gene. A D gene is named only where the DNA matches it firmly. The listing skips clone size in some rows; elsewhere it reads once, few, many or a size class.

CDR3aa: CASSQVRTSGQADTQYF
CDR3nt: TGTGCCAGCAGCCAAGTCAGGACTAGCGGGCAGGCTGATACGCAGTATTTT
v_gene: TRBV4-2
len: 17
abundance: -
j_gene: TRBJ2-3
d_gene: TRBD2

CDR3aa: CASSLGDSTDTQYF
CDR3nt: TGCGCCAGCAGCTTAGGAGATAGCACAGATACGCAGTATTTT
v_gene: TRBV5-1
len: 14
abundance: once
j_gene: TRBJ2-3
d_gene: -

CDR3aa: CAIWTSGGAKNTQYF
CDR3nt: TGTGCCATATGGACTAGCGGGGGGGCCAAGAATACGCAGTATTTT
v_gene: TRBV10-3
len: 15
abundance: -
j_gene: TRBJ2-3
d_gene: TRBD2

CDR3aa: CSANGLGTQYF
CDR3nt: TGCAGTGCTAACGGTTTAGGGACCCAGTACTTC
v_gene: TRBV20-1
len: 11
abundance: -
j_gene: TRBJ2-5
d_gene: -

CDR3aa: CASSLGGGGANVLTF
CDR3nt: TGTGCCAGCAGCTTAGGGGGGGGTGGGGCCAACGTCCTGACTTTC
v_gene: TRBV11-3
len: 15
abundance: -
j_gene: TRBJ2-6
d_gene: TRBD2

CDR3aa: CASSLLRGEQYF
CDR3nt: TGTGCCAGCAGCCTCCTCCGGGGGGAGCAGTACTTC
v_gene: TRBV7-9
len: 12
abundance: once
j_gene: TRBJ2-5
d_gene: TRBD2

CDR3aa: CASSNRDRAWELFF
CDR3nt: TGTGCCAGCAGCAACCGGGACAGGGCCTGGGAGCTGTTTTTT
v_gene: TRBV11-3
len: 14
abundance: -
j_gene: TRBJ2-2
d_gene: TRBD1

CDR3aa: CASSLGVGRGPLREQYF
CDR3nt: TGTGCCAGCAGCTTAGGGGTTGGTAGGGGACCGCTACGGGAGCAGTACTTC
v_gene: TRBV7-9
len: 17
abundance: -
j_gene: TRBJ2-7
d_gene: -

CDR3aa: CASSSKIAGGADTQYF
CDR3nt: TGTGCCAGCAGTTCAAAAATAGCGGGGGGCGCAGATACGCAGTATTTT
v_gene: TRBV6-5
len: 16
abundance: few
j_gene: TRBJ2-3
d_gene: TRBD2

CDR3aa: CASSAARNTEAFF
CDR3nt: TGTGCCAGCAGTGCGGCCAGGAACACTGAAGCTTTCTTT
v_gene: TRBV6-1
len: 13
abundance: -
j_gene: TRBJ1-1
d_gene: -

CDR3aa: CASSYLPVGYEQYF
CDR3nt: TGTGCCAGCAGTTACTTACCCGTCGGCTACGAGCAGTACTTC
v_gene: TRBV6-5
len: 14
abundance: -
j_gene: TRBJ2-7
d_gene: -

CDR3aa: CSARQPGNFYEQYF
CDR3nt: TGCAGCGCCCGGCAGCCCGGTAACTTCTACGAGCAGTACTTC
v_gene: TRBV29-1
len: 14
abundance: -
j_gene: TRBJ2-7
d_gene: -

CDR3aa: CASSPSSSGADTQYF
CDR3nt: TGCGCCAGCAGCCCATCTTCTAGCGGGGCAGATACGCAGTATTTT
v_gene: TRBV4-1
len: 15
abundance: -
j_gene: TRBJ2-3
d_gene: TRBD2

CDR3aa: CASSWDRGTGEQYF
CDR3nt: TGTGCCAGCTCTTGGGACAGGGGCACAGGCGAGCAGTACTTC
v_gene: TRBV18
len: 14
abundance: -
j_gene: TRBJ2-7
d_gene: TRBD1

CDR3aa: CASSILSRDQPQHF
CDR3nt: TGTGCCAGTAGTATATTGAGTAGGGATCAGCCCCAGCATTTT
v_gene: TRBV19
len: 14
abundance: -
j_gene: TRBJ1-5
d_gene: -

CDR3aa: CASSPTPNSPLHF
CDR3nt: TGTGCCAGCAGCCCTACCCCTAATTCACCCCTCCACTTT
v_gene: TRBV5-5
len: 13
abundance: -
j_gene: TRBJ1-6
d_gene: -

CDR3aa: CASSPRGASYEQYF
CDR3nt: TGTGCCAGCAGCCCCAGAGGAGCCTCCTACGAGCAGTACTTC
v_gene: TRBV6-1
len: 14
abundance: -
j_gene: TRBJ2-7
d_gene: -

CDR3aa: CARERDSQGDEKLFF
CDR3nt: TGTGCCAGGGAGCGGGACTCTCAAGGGGATGAAAAACTGTTTTTT
v_gene: TRBV21-1
len: 15
abundance: -
j_gene: TRBJ1-4
d_gene: -

CDR3aa: CASSQDPASYGYTF
CDR3nt: TGCGCCAGCAGCCAAGACCCAGCCTCGTATGGCTACACCTTC
v_gene: TRBV4-3
len: 14
abundance: -
j_gene: TRBJ1-2
d_gene: -

CDR3aa: CASSGQGAPPYNEQFF
CDR3nt: TGTGCCAGCAGCGGACAGGGGGCACCGCCCTACAATGAGCAGTTCTTC
v_gene: TRBV7-9
len: 16
abundance: -
j_gene: TRBJ2-1
d_gene: TRBD1

CDR3aa: CASSISGTANTIYF
CDR3nt: TGTGCCAGTAGTATCTCAGGGACGGCAAACACCATATATTTT
v_gene: TRBV19
len: 14
abundance: -
j_gene: TRBJ1-3
d_gene: -

CDR3aa: CASSYHHDRGRQPQHF
CDR3nt: TGTGCCAGCAGTTACCACCACGACAGGGGGAGGCAGCCCCAGCATTTT
v_gene: TRBV28
len: 16
abundance: -
j_gene: TRBJ1-5
d_gene: TRBD1

CDR3aa: CASSLVVTEAFF
CDR3nt: TGTGCCAGCAGCTTAGTAGTCACTGAAGCTTTCTTT
v_gene: TRBV7-9
len: 12
abundance: few
j_gene: TRBJ1-1
d_gene: -

CDR3aa: CASSDQGGPDTQYF
CDR3nt: TGTGCCAGCAGTGATCAAGGAGGGCCAGATACGCAGTATTTT
v_gene: TRBV2
len: 14
abundance: -
j_gene: TRBJ2-3
d_gene: -

CDR3aa: CASSGDEQFF
CDR3nt: TGTGCCAGCAGTGGTGATGAGCAGTTCTTC
v_gene: TRBV9
len: 10
abundance: -
j_gene: TRBJ2-1
d_gene: -

CDR3aa: CASSRWPPTDTQYF
CDR3nt: TGTGCCAGCAGTCGCTGGCCTCCCACAGATACGCAGTATTTT
v_gene: TRBV6-5
len: 14
abundance: -
j_gene: TRBJ2-3
d_gene: -

CDR3aa: CASSLGSYNSPLHF
CDR3nt: TGTGCCAGCAGCTTAGGCTCCTATAATTCACCCCTCCACTTT
v_gene: TRBV7-2
len: 14
abundance: once
j_gene: TRBJ1-6
d_gene: -

CDR3aa: CASREQGAADTQYF
CDR3nt: TGCGCCAGCAGGGAACAGGGGGCTGCAGATACGCAGTATTTT
v_gene: TRBV5-1
len: 14
abundance: -
j_gene: TRBJ2-3
d_gene: TRBD1

CDR3aa: CASSLGGMNTGELFF
CDR3nt: TGCGCCAGCAGCTTGGGCGGGATGAACACCGGGGAGCTGTTTTTT
v_gene: TRBV5-1
len: 15
abundance: -
j_gene: TRBJ2-2
d_gene: -

CDR3aa: CASSKGLRSAGELFF
CDR3nt: TGTGCCAGTAGTAAGGGACTACGGAGCGCCGGGGAGCTGTTTTTT
v_gene: TRBV19
len: 15
abundance: -
j_gene: TRBJ2-2
d_gene: TRBD2

CDR3aa: CASSILDKEETQYF
CDR3nt: TGTGCCAGTAGTATCCTGGACAAAGAAGAGACCCAGTACTTC
v_gene: TRBV19
len: 14
abundance: -
j_gene: TRBJ2-5
d_gene: -

CDR3aa: CASSQEGREQFF
CDR3nt: TGTGCCAGCAGCCAAGAGGGGCGTGAGCAGTTCTTC
v_gene: TRBV4-2
len: 12
abundance: -
j_gene: TRBJ2-1
d_gene: -

CDR3aa: CASSLEGQGSNSPLHF
CDR3nt: TGTGCCAGCAGTTTGGAGGGACAGGGGTCTAATTCACCCCTCCACTTT
v_gene: TRBV6-5
len: 16
abundance: -
j_gene: TRBJ1-6
d_gene: TRBD1

CDR3aa: CSVAQGSWYEQYF
CDR3nt: TGCAGCGTTGCCCAGGGGTCGTGGTACGAGCAGTACTTC
v_gene: TRBV29-1
len: 13
abundance: -
j_gene: TRBJ2-7
d_gene: -

CDR3aa: CASSVSGRATDTQYF
CDR3nt: TGTGCCAGCAGTGTCAGTGGAAGGGCCACAGATACGCAGTATTTT
v_gene: TRBV6-1
len: 15
abundance: few
j_gene: TRBJ2-3
d_gene: -